This T cell receptor beta chain was sequenced for a study of tumor-infiltrating lymphocytes in primary liver carcinoma. As for the study in general: The yield of productive TCRbeta reads per sample was roughly 3.5 to 7.13 million and was similar across tissue types. Notes on the study in general: Tumors had a top-250-clone fraction that was significantly higher than blood (p = 0.039). Bulk unsorted material prevented CD4+ and CD8+ repertoire comparison.

From approximately 490 ng total RNA, TCR beta cDNA was generated with a primer in the constant region. For TCR beta, libraries were produced by three nested multiplex PCR rounds using slightly modified ARM-PCR. Two initial PCR rounds of about 10 cycles each paired TRBV1-TRBV30 forward primers with a C-beta reverse primer. From the multiplex PCR reads, TCRdb called clonotypes with MiXCR, one entry per CDR3 protein. This sample has approximately 300,000 distinct CDR3 sequences, with over 55% found just once. Unsorted whole blood yielded blood RNA, and germline DNA was extracted as well. CDR1 and CDR2 from the germline V gene are GTSNPN and SVGIG (reference sequence). V shed 2 bases and J 7 bases; nucleotides not matched to a gene: 6. CDR3 length: 15 amino acids. About this clonotype itself: Antigen: not known.

The rearrangement links TRBV30 to TRBJ2-1, with TRBD1 identical over 12 bases. Material: peripheral blood. The receptor was isolated from a man aged 35-49 years with primary liver carcinoma and hepatitis B virus infection. This CDR3 reads CAWSPGTGGLNEQFF. CDR3 coding DNA: TGTGCCTGGAGTCCCGGGACAGGGGGCCTGAATGAGCAGTTCTTC.